What follows are 19 T cell receptor beta chains derived from one specimen sequenced in a study of blood T cell repertoires in COVID-19. Here immunoSEQ multiplex PCR was the method, and the copy in TCRdb shows in-frame clones only, minus some. Of about 480,000 clones listed, 89% are singletons. Sequencing was done on a sample of peripheral blood. The receptor set was obtained from a young man with COVID-19, enrolled during active disease.

The rearrangement links TRBV13 to TRBJ1-5; 8 nucleotides align to TRBD1. Germline assignment: CDR1 PRHDT and CDR2 FYEKMQ (reference sequence). The CDR3 contains 17 residues. The V and J ends lost 5 bases and 2 bases, in that order; junction bases with no gene match: 11. The CDR3 reads CASSHGTGGPGNQPQHF. As DNA, the CDR3 is TGTGCCAGCAGCCACGGCACAGGGGGTCCGGGCAATCAGCCCCAGCATTTT.

V is TRBV6-6 and J is TRBJ2-3; 8 bases align to TRBD2. The CDR3 runs 13 residues. Germline lookup yields CDR1 MNHNY and CDR2 SVGAGI (reference sequence). Trimming removed 6 bases from V and 5 bases from J; junction bases left unmatched: 4. The CDR3 DNA is TGTGCCAGCAGAAGCGGGGGAGGAGATACGCAGTATTTT. Translating it yields CASRSGGGDTQYF.

This chain connects TRBV9 to TRBJ2-7; 9 bases map to TRBD2. CDR3 length: 16 amino acids. V lost 0 bases, J lost 5 bases, and 9 bases stayed unmatched. Per the germline V gene, CDR1 is SGDLS and CDR2 is YYNGEE. CDR3: CASSVDYSGSGHEQYF. In nucleotides, the CDR3 is TGTGCCAGCAGCGTAGACTATAGCGGGAGTGGACACGAGCAGTACTTC. Drawing the rest from reference TRBV9 and TRBJ2-7, the complete variable domain is DSGVTQTPKHLITATGQRVTLRCSPRSGDLSVYWYQQSLDQGLQFLIQYYNGEERAKGNILERFSAQQFPDLHSELNLSSLELGDSALYFCASSVDYSGSGHEQYFGPGTRLTVT.

DNA for the CDR3: TGTGCCAGCAGCCTTATACACCTAGCGGATACGCAGTATTTT. Translated: CASSLIHLADTQYF. The chain is built from TRBV5-6 and TRBJ2-3; tentative D call: TRBD2 (6 bases). In germline, CDR1 is SGHDT, CDR2 YYEEEE. V lost 4 bases, J lost 6 bases, and 15 bases lay in between. This CDR3 contains 14 residues.

The chain recombines TRBV11-2 with TRBJ2-1, with 7 nucleotides matching TRBD1. CDR1 SGHAT and CDR2 FQNNGV come from the germline V gene. This CDR3 comprises 14 residues. The V segment lost 4 bases and the J segment 8 bases; nucleotides outside the gene matches: 8. DNA for the CDR3: TGTGCCAGCAGCTCGACAGGGCCAGTAGATGAGCAGTTCTTC. Translated: CASSSTGPVDEQFF.

The V and J genes are TRBV7-9 and TRBJ2-7; TRBD2 matches 8 bases. V shed 3 bases and J 2 bases; nucleotides not matched to a gene: 9. This CDR3 has 16 amino acids. In germline, CDR1 is SEHNR, CDR2 FQNEAQ (reference sequence). In DNA, the CDR3 is TGTGCCAGCAGCTTGAGAGCGGGAGCCCTCACCTACGAGCAGTACTTC. It yields the protein CASSLRAGALTYEQYF.

The V and J genes are TRBV5-4 and TRBJ2-1; TRBD2 matches 8 bases. Germline loops: CDR1 SGHNT, CDR2 YYREEE (reference sequence). This CDR3 has 15 amino acids. With 2 bases clipped from V and 2 bases from J, the junction kept 3 bases outside the gene matches. CDR3 sequence reads: CASSFGLATYNEQFF. In DNA form, the CDR3 reads TGTGCCAGCAGCTTCGGACTAGCAACCTACAATGAGCAGTTCTTC.

The genes are TRBV19 and TRBJ2-1, with TRBD2 identical over 12 bases. Unmatched junction bases numbered 2, after V lost 4 bases and J lost 4 bases. This CDR3 region has 15 residues. CDR1 is LNHDA, CDR2 SQIVND, per germline (reference sequence). The CDR3: CASSKLAGGYNEQFF. DNA for the CDR3: TGTGCCAGTAGTAAACTAGCGGGGGGATACAATGAGCAGTTCTTC.

The chain recombines TRBV5-6 with TRBJ2-5; D may be TRBD2 (6 bases). Between the trimmed V and J ends, which lost 4 bases and 10 bases, there was a span of 17 bases. The CDR3 is 13 residues long. The V gene's germline CDR1 is SGHDT and CDR2 YYEEEE. The CDR3 DNA reads as TGTGCCAGCAGCCGGGGGAACTTGGAGGGCCAGTACTTC. Residues: CASSRGNLEGQYF. Combining the CDR3 with reference TRBV5-6 and TRBJ2-5 gives the whole variable domain DAGVTQSPTHLIKTRGQQVTLRCSPKSGHDTVSWYQQALGQGPQFIFQYYEEEERQRGNFPDRFSGHQFPNYSSELNVNALLLGDSALYLCASSRGNLEGQYFGPGTRLLVL.

This clone was detected only a few times. The chain has TRBV4-2 and TRBJ2-1, with TRBD2 as a possible D gene (5 bases). The V end was cut by 0 bases, the J end by 12 bases, with 18 bases between. The CDR3 totals 15 residues. In germline, CDR1 is LGHNA, CDR2 YNFKEQ. This chain's CDR3 is CASSQDGLPSKGQFF. For the CDR3, the DNA is TGTGCCAGCAGCCAAGACGGACTGCCATCAAAGGGGCAGTTCTTC.

V and J are TRBV9 and TRBJ2-7, with 7 bases that match TRBD2. The CDR3 extends over 13 amino acids. The germline CDR1 and CDR2 sequences are SGDLS and YYNGEE. After removal of 2 bases from V and 4 bases from J, the junction contained 3 bases not matched to a gene. This chain's CDR3 is CASSVAGEYEQYF. The CDR3 nucleotides read TGTGCCAGCAGCGTGGCGGGGGAGTACGAGCAGTACTTC.

This clone appeared a few times. The chain is built from TRBV6-1 and TRBJ1-6; 8 bases agree with TRBD1. This CDR3 has 17 amino acids. Germline V lookup: CDR1 MNHNS, CDR2 SASEGT. V lost 4 bases to trimming and J lost 10 bases; unmatched junction nucleotides: 15. CDR3 region: CASSGETKTGVGSPLHF. In nucleotides, the CDR3 is TGTGCCAGCAGTGGAGAGACTAAGACAGGGGTAGGGTCACCCCTCCACTTT.

A few counts support this clone. CDR3 loop: CASSVEGFDSGSETQYF. DNA for the CDR3: TGTGCCAGCAGCGTAGAGGGCTTCGATAGCGGGAGCGAGACCCAGTACTTC. The chain is built from TRBV9 and TRBJ2-5; 9 nucleotides line up with TRBD2. CDR1 and CDR2 from the germline V gene are SGDLS and YYNGEE. CDR3 length: 17 residues. J was trimmed by 5 bases and V by 0 bases; bases with no gene match: 11.

The chain has TRBV6-4 and TRBJ2-1, with D tentatively TRBD2 (5 bases). V dropped 6 bases and J dropped 5 bases, with 14 bases sitting between them. The germline V gene has CDR1 MRHNA and CDR2 SNTAGT. CDR3 size: 14 residues. CDR3 nucleotide sequence: TGTGCCAGCAGCACCGGGAACAACAACAATGAGCAGTTCTTC. Its translation is CASSTGNNNNEQFF.

V usage is TRBV19 and J usage is TRBJ1-3; 8 bases match TRBD1. The CDR3 totals 15 residues. CDR1 is LNHDA, CDR2 SQIVND, per germline (reference sequence). Trimming cost V 3 bases and J 2 bases; bases outside gene matches: 3. CDR3 residues: CASSMDRAAGNTIYF. In DNA form, the CDR3 reads TGTGCCAGTAGTATGGACAGGGCCGCTGGAAACACCATATATTTT.

The rearrangement links TRBV19 to TRBJ1-2; D gene ambiguous. CDR1 is LNHDA, CDR2 SQIVND, per germline (reference sequence). V lost 4 bases to trimming and J lost 8 bases, with 20 bases between them. The length of the CDR3 is 15 residues. The CDR3 coding sequence is TGTGCCAGTAGTACGAGATCCGGGAGACCAGACGGCTACACCTTC. It specifies CASSTRSGRPDGYTF.

This chain's CDR3 is CASSEAGLTSSYEQYF. The CDR3 coding sequence is TGTGCCAGCAGTGAAGCAGGGCTTACTAGCTCCTACGAGCAGTACTTC. The chain joins TRBV6-1 to TRBJ2-7; tentative D call: TRBD2 (5 bases). Trimming stripped 0 bases from V and 0 bases from J, with 12 bases between. The CDR3 runs to 16 residues. In germline, CDR1 is MNHNS, CDR2 SASEGT.

The chain carries TRBV11-2 and TRBJ2-5; TRBD2 might be the D (6 bases). CDR3 length equals 15 residues. The germline CDR1 and CDR2 sequences are SGHAT and FQNNGV. Trimming cost V 5 bases and J 7 bases, with 20 bases left between them. CDR3 bases: TGTGCCAGCAGCACACGAAGGGCGCGGGGTGGGACCCAGTACTTC. Amino acids: CASSTRRARGGTQYF.

The genes are TRBV9 and TRBJ1-5; D call uncertain. Germline CDR1 and CDR2: SGDLS and YYNGEE. This CDR3 spans 14 amino acids. V lost 0 bases, J lost 2 bases, and 6 bases lay in between. CDR3 in amino acids: CASSVDGGNQPQHF. The CDR3 coding sequence is TGTGCCAGCAGCGTAGATGGAGGCAATCAGCCCCAGCATTTT.